This TCR beta chain was found in a study of cytomegalovirus exposure and HLA in healthy donors (dated by TCRdb to between 2016 and 2019). With respect to the entire study: In an earlier analysis of around 540 of the donors, about 270 Gb of sequence data and 100 million or so unique TCR beta sequences from some 170 million T cells were reported. Approximately 300 gigabases of sequencing data and about 92 million unique TCR sequences made up an early release that covered approximately 620 HLA-typed donors. Of the 398 genotyped donors, approximately 83% fell in the genetic ancestry cluster associated with self-reported Caucasian donors. The aim of the study was to test whether cataloging public T cell receptors could identify signatures of past pathogen exposure. The study profiled the T cell repertoires of 666 subjects by immunosequencing and related them to cytomegalovirus serostatus. A separate validation cohort of about 110 different subjects was used in addition to the roughly 700-subject first cohort. The study combined high-throughput TCR immunosequencing, statistical association of individual TCRs with disease status, and machine learning to predict cytomegalovirus infection status. In a later analysis, previously published TCR beta repertoires from about 640 donors were re-analyzed and high-resolution HLA genotyping was added so that TCR occurrence patterns could be studied. In the later analysis, no new phenotypic data were used to find candidate immune exposures; instead, reliance was placed on TCR beta sequences and their occurrence across donors. In an earlier analysis of around 540 of the donors, high-throughput TCR beta sequencing was used to judge whether each TCR beta V gene segment behaved as functional or pseudogenic. Donor age, sex, ethnicity and CMV serostatus were compiled alongside the repertoire data. A later genetic analysis used genome-wide SNP genotypes for about 65% of the 666 donors, treating that subset as a discovery cohort. All discovery cohort repertoires had been generated on a single sequencing platform. HLA typing covered class I and class II loci at four-digit resolution. Typing coverage differed by locus: A, B, C, DRB1 and DQB1 were typed in about 629-640 donors, DQA1 in about 560, DPA1 in around 580, and DPB1 in 472. A handful of DR-DQ haplotypes were handled as single units for association and clustering because linkage in the cohort was strong. Across some 400 genotyped donors of the cohort, an average of approximately 200,000 unique TCR beta nucleotide sequences per donor were sequenced, and 15% to 20% of those sequences were non-productive. General findings and caveats noted by the study authors: Some IMGT-functional V segments, including TRBV6-2 and TRBV6-3, could not be distinguished by the 87-base-pair reads and were therefore excluded. A further reported finding was that TCR beta sequences accurately predicted the HLA-A and HLA-B alleles for most subjects in the first cohort. Only TCR beta chains were sequenced in this cohort, and the absence of alpha or paired-chain data limited detectable features. A later analysis reported that several top co-occurrence clusters appeared linked to parvovirus B19, influenza, CMV and Epstein-Barr virus. Because HLA typing was unavailable for some donors at each locus, only the typed subset was used in association tests. Broadly in line with IMGT annotations, most TCR beta V segments showed up in productive rearrangements about 90% or about 30% of the time in an earlier analysis of some 590 of the donors. According to a later analysis, most CMV-associated TCR beta chains appeared to be HLA-restricted, and the HLA associations seemed to be driven largely by CMV exposure. In vitro tests confirmed that a few of the cytomegalovirus-associated TCR beta chains recognize cytomegalovirus antigens. In a later analysis, HLA-associated TCR beta chains showed more clonal expansion and lower generation probabilities than non-associated chains that were equally common. Most TCR sequences were seen in very few donors, while some public TCRs were found in many individuals. Roughly uniform sequencing depth across donors was assumed in presence/absence analyses, although this assumption may not hold. When HLA alleles, especially DR and DQ, strongly co-occurred, TCR associations were difficult to assign to individual alleles. A later genetic analysis associated a missense DCLRE1C variant with V-gene and J-gene trimming of TCR beta chains, and an independent cohort replicated the association. Immune exposure information for the cohort was limited to CMV serostatus. In the study, roughly 160 TCR beta chains were listed as associated with cytomegalovirus. The earlier analysis of 587 of the donors excluded 15 to 20 rarely observed V segments, including chromosome 9 orphons, because counts were too low. According to a later analysis, TCR association rates differed among HLA loci, with DRB1 alleles showing the most associated TCRs and HLA-C alleles showing the fewest. At a false discovery rate of 0.05, a later analysis linked fewer than 20,000 TCR beta sequences to specific HLA alleles. The classifier was reported to diagnose cytomegalovirus status with high specificity and sensitivity in both the original and validation cohorts. The sequencing pipeline was judged likely to have produced a cluster of highly shared sequence variants as a technical artifact. Linkage disequilibrium might explain the correlated functional status among segregating V segments, but an unknown experimental factor could not be excluded. A later genetic analysis reported fewer N-insertions in productive TCRs among donors in an Asian-associated ancestry cluster than the roughly 690-donor mean. It was suggested by the authors that the approach could potentially be generalized to other disease states and immunological phenotypes.

The CDR3, cysteine through phenylalanine, is 14 amino acids long. Only CDR3 DNA remains: 42 bases, in frame from the first base. V loses 1 base, J loses 3 bases, and the germline ends lie 10 bases apart. CDR1 LNHDA and CDR2 SQIVND were looked up in the germline V gene (reference sequence). In total, roughly 710 healthy bone marrow donors made up the cohort. Cohort members were all nominally healthy when sampled, although unrecorded immune exposures were likely present. The donor tested CMV seronegative, placing the donor among the roughly 340 seronegative members of the cohort. A peripheral blood sample was collected from each donor, and TCR beta sequencing was performed on peripheral blood mononuclear cells. Genomic DNA extraction from the blood cell samples was performed with the Qiagen DNeasy Blood Extraction Kit. Concerning this clone: What antigen it recognizes has not been identified. It has no much larger one-base neighbor in the sample; base qualities were not kept.

Libraries were constructed by the immunoSEQ multiplex PCR assay. The multiplex PCR relied on a mix of 60 forward primers for TCR Vbeta segments and 13 reverse primers for TCR Jbeta segments. A multiplex PCR assay on genomic DNA amplified the CDR3 region of rearranged TCR beta genes. On the Illumina HiSeq System, the amplified TCR beta libraries were sequenced as 87-base-pair reads. Turning to the authors' computational methods: A later analysis tallied about 77 million unique TCR beta chains across the 550 to 850 repertoires, and about 12 million of those chains were shared by two or more donors. Raw reads were error-corrected and collapsed into unique sequences by a nearest-neighbor algorithm in which closely related sequences were merged to remove PCR and sequencing errors. To assign V, D and J gene segments, CDR3 sequences were aligned to IMGT reference sequences. For a sequence to be retained, a match of at least six nucleotides to both a V gene segment and a J gene segment was required. A rearrangement was called productive if the CDR3 had no stop codons and remained in frame with V and J, and every other rearrangement was called non-productive. CDR3 was defined by IMGT convention, running from the second conserved V-encoded cysteine to the conserved J-encoded phenylalanine. In an earlier analysis of 500 to 650 of the donors, sequences lacking an unambiguous match to a single V gene segment were excluded. An earlier analysis of a few hundred of the donors classified V segments as functional when productive rearrangements were above 56.7% and as segregating when the standard deviation between donors was above 5%. A statistical classification framework was developed to diagnose cytomegalovirus status using the catalog of TCR beta chain sequences. V and J gene assignment, in a later analysis, came from comparing TCR nucleotide sequences with IMGT/GENE-DB human TR gene sequences. A later analysis assigned CDR3 sequences and most-parsimonious VDJ recombination scenarios with the TCRdist pipeline. In a later analysis, each TCR beta chain was defined by its CDR3 amino acid sequence together with its V-gene family, and reads lacking a unique V-gene family were excluded. In a later analysis, fewer than 600 highly shared, low-generation-probability nucleotide sequences were removed to address suspected cross-contamination and a sequencing artifact. A later analysis calculated a clonal expansion index for each public chain from normalized within-repertoire ranks of inferred template counts. A later analysis computed generation probabilities with a VDJ recombination model fitted to out-of-frame rearrangements, and checked the results against IGoR. A later analysis scored TCR-TCR, TCR-HLA and TCR-CMV co-occurrence with hypergeometric tests, applying a repertoire-size bias correction to TCR pairs. False discovery rates were estimated in a later analysis by permuting HLA or CMV assignments 20 times. In a later analysis, co-occurring TCRs were grouped with DBSCAN, and TCRdist sequence similarity was added when clustering was performed within HLA-allele-positive subsets. Co-occurrence clustering excluded repertoires with fewer than 30,000 or more than 120,000 public chains, plus five with anomalous nucleotide sharing. The immuneACCESS repertoire file appears here via TCRdb, limited to in-frame rearrangements. These files lack a portion of the clones; in checked studies, under half of the deficit traces to unresolved V genes, and the cause of the others is not known. V and J calls and clone size are those listed in that table; D and trimming were worked out from the DNA. The sample has 150,000 to 200,000 clones on record, about four fifths of them singletons. About 1% of the sample rests with the top ten.

The sequencing input was PBMCs. The rearranged segments are TRBV19 and TRBJ2-7; the D gene is possibly TRBD1, with 5 bases matching. The receptor comes from a woman aged 40 to 50 in good health and CMV-seronegative. The CDR3 region: CASSIGDSIYEQYF. The nucleotides are TGTGCCAGTAGTATAGGTGACAGCATCTACGAGCAGTACTTC.